This TCR beta chain originates from a study of regulatory T cells in long-lasting Graves disease. Study-wide results and limits: Investigators studied peripheral blood only, not thyroid tissue. Persistent disease samples used TRBV28, TRBJ1-2 and TRBJ2-5 preferentially. Shared public clonotypes totalled about 2,800 in persistent patients, compared with around 930 in new patients.

This clonotype was recorded a few times. Its antigen is not identified. Specified time point: persistent/refractory GD, antithyroid drugs over 5 years with positive TRAb. Extracted RNA from PBMCs served as the source of the TCR library. Arm-PCR of CDR3 regions with iRepertoire HTBI primers generated TCR beta libraries. TCRdb processed the multiplex PCR reads anew with MiXCR; each CDR3 protein has one entry. The sample contains hundreds of thousands of distinct CDR3 sequences, 25% to 35% of which appear only once. Trimming shortened V by 3 bases and J by 4 bases, and 10 bases separated the two germline ends. The CDR3 is made up of 14 amino acids.

Source: peripheral blood mononuclear cells (PBMCs), taken when the disease was refractory, from a patient treated with antithyroid drugs. The source of this sequence is a female donor with Graves disease. The V and J genes are TRBV12-3 or TRBV12-4 and TRBJ1-5; perhaps TRBD1 as D (5 bases). CDR3 region: CASSFSEGNQPQHF. CDR3 coding DNA: TGTGCCAGCAGTTTTTCGGAGGGGAATCAGCCCCAGCATTTT.